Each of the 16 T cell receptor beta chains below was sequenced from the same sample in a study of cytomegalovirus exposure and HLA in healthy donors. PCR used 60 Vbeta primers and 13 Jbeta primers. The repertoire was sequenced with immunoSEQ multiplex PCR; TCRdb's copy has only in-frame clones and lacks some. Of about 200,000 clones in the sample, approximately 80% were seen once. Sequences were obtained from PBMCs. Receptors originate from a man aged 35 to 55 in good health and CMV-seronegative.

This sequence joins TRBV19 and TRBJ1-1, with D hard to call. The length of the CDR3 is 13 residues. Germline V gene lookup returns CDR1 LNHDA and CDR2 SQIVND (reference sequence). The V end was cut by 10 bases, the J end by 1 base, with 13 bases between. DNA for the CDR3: TGTGCCACCTCGACAAGCCAGAACACTGAAGCTTTCTTT. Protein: CATSTSQNTEAFF.

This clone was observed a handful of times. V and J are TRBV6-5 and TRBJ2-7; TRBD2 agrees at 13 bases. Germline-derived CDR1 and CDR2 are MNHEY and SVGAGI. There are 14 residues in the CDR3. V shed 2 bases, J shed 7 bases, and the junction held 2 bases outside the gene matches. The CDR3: CASSYGTSGKEQYF. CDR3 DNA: TGTGCCAGCAGTTACGGGACTAGCGGGAAAGAGCAGTACTTC.

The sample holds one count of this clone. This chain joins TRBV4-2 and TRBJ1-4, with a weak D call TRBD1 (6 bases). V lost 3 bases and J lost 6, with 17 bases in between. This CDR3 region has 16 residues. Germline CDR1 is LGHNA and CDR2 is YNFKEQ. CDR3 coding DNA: TGTGCCAGCAGCCAGGGGGAGTGGGGGGGCCATGAAAAACTGTTTTTT. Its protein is CASSQGEWGGHEKLFF.

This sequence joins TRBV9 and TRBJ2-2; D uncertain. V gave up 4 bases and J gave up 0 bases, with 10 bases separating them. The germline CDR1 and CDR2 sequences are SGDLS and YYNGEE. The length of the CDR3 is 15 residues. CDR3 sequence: CASSPSIANTGELFF. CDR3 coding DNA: TGTGCCAGCAGCCCGAGTATTGCGAACACCGGGGAGCTGTTTTTT.

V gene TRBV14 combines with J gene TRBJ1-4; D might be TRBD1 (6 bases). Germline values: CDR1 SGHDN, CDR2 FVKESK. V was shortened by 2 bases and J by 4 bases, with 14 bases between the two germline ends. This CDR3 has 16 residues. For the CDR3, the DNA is TGTGCCAGCAGCCAAAGGAAGACAGGCTATAATGAAAAACTGTTTTTT. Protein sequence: CASSQRKTGYNEKLFF.

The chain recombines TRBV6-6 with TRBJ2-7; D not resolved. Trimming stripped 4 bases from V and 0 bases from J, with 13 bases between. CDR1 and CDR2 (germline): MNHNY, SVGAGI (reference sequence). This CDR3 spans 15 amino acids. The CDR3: CASSLTSTPSYEQYF. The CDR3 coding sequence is TGTGCCAGCAGTTTAACAAGTACCCCCTCCTACGAGCAGTACTTC.

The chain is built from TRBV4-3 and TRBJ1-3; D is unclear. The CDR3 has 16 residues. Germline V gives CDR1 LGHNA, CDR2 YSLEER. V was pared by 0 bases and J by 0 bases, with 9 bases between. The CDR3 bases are TGCGCCAGCAGCCAAGAGATCCCCTACTCTGGAAACACCATATATTTT. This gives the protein CASSQEIPYSGNTIYF.

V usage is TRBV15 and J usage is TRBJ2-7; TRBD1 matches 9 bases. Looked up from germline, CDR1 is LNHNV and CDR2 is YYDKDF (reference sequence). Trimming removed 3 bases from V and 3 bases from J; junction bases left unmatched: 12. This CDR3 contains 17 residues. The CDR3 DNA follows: TGTGCCACCAGCAGGGGTCGAACGGGACAGGGTTTCTACGAGCAGTACTTC. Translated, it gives CATSRGRTGQGFYEQYF.

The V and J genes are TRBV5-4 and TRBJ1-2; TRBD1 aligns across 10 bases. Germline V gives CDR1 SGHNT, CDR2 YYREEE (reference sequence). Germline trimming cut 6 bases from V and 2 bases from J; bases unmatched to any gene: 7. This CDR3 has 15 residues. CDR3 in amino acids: CASIVRDRGNYGYTF. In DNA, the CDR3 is TGTGCCAGCATAGTCCGGGACAGGGGAAACTATGGCTACACCTTC.

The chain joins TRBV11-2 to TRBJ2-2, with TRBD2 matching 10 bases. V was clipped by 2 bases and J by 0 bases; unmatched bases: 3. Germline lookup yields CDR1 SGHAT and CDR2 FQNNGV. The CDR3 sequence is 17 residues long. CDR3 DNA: TGTGCCAGCAGCTTAACTAGCGGGGTCTCGAACACCGGGGAGCTGTTTTTT. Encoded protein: CASSLTSGVSNTGELFF. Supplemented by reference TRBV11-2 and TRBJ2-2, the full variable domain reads EAGVAQSPRYKIIEKRQSVAFWCNPISGHATLYWYQQILGQGPKLLIQFQNNGVVDDSQLPKDRFSAERLKGVDSTLKIQPAKLEDSAVYLCASSLTSGVSNTGELFFGEGSRLTVL.

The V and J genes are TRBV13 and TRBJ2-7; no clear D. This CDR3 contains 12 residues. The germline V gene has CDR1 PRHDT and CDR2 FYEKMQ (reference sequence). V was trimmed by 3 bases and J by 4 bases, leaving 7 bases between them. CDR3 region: CASSFGGYEQYF. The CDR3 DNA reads TGTGCCAGCAGCTTTGGCGGTTACGAGCAGTACTTC.

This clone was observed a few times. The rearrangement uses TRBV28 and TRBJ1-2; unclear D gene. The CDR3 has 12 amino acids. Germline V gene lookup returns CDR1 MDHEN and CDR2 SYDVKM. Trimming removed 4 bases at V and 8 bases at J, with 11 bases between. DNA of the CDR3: TGTGCCAGCAGTTCTACCGCGAAGGGCTACACCTTC. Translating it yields CASSSTAKGYTF.

CDR3 region: CASSPGGQGQPQHF. CDR3 DNA sequence: TGTGCCAGCAGCCCGGGCGGCCAGGGACAGCCCCAGCATTTT. The chain has TRBV7-2 and TRBJ1-5; weak D call: TRBD1 (5 bases). Trimming left V 5 bases short and J 7 bases short, with 15 bases between. The germline V gene has CDR1 SGHTA and CDR2 FQGNSA. The CDR3 runs 14 residues.

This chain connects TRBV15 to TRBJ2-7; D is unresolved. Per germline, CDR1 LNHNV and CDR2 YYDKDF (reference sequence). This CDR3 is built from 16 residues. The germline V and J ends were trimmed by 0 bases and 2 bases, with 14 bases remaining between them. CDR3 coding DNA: TGTGCCACCAGCAGAGATCGGAGTCTGCCTCCCTACGAGCAGTACTTC. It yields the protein CATSRDRSLPPYEQYF.

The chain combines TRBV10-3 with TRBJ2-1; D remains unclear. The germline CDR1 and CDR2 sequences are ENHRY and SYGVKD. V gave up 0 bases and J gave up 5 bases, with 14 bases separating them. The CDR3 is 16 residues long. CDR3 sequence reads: CAISESASAVDNEQFF. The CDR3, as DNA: TGTGCCATCAGTGAGTCGGCCAGCGCTGTCGACAATGAGCAGTTCTTC.

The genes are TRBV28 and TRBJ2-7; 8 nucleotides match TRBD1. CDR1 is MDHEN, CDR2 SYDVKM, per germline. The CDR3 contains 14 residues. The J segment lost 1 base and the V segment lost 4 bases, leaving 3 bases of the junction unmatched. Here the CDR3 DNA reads TGTGCCAGCAGTTGGGGACAGGCATCCTACGAGCAGTACTTC. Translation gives CASSWGQASYEQYF.